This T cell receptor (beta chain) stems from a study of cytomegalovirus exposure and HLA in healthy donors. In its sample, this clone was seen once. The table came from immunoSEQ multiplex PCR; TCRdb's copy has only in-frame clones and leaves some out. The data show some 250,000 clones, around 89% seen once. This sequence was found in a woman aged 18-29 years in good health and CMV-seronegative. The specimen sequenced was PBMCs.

CDR3 DNA sequence: TGTGCCAGCTCACTGTACCGGGACAGGGTTTCCAATCAGCCCCAGCATTTT. It yields the protein CASSLYRDRVSNQPQHF. The chain uses TRBV18 and TRBJ1-5; 9 bases match TRBD1. The CDR3 loop spans 17 amino acids. The germline gives CDR1 KGHSH, CDR2 LQKENI. The ends lost 4 bases at V and 3 bases at J; junction bases unmatched: 10.